The 14 T cell receptor beta chains presented below share a single source sample, sequenced in a study of shared clonotypes between healthy human individuals. Terminally differentiated effector memory CD45RA+ cells were left out of the naive CD8 fraction, which was CD45RO-negative and positively selected for CCR7. Measured with immunoSEQ multiplex PCR; TCRdb has only the in-frame clones, and not every one. The sample lists about 2.2 million clones, roughly 95% occurring once. The sequencing sample was made of naive CD8+ T cells from PBMCs. The receptors were gathered from a man aged 18 to 29 in good health. Some clones in this sample may be carry-over from other donors' samples.

The V gene is TRBV7-9, the J gene TRBJ1-2; 10 bases align to TRBD1. Trimming removed 1 base from V and 7 bases from J; junction bases left unmatched: 3. Germline V CDR1 and CDR2: SEHNR, FQNEAQ (reference sequence). CDR3 size: 14 residues. The CDR3 spells CASSLVGDRGGYTF. CDR3 nucleotides: TGTGCCAGCAGCTTAGTAGGGGACAGGGGTGGCTACACCTTC. The entire variable domain, with the rest obtained from reference TRBV7-9 and TRBJ1-2, is as follows: DTGVSQNPRHKITKRGQNVTFRCDPISEHNRLYWYRQTLGQGPEFLTYFQNEAQLEKSRLLSDRFSAERPKGSFSTLEIQRTEQGDSAMYLCASSLVGDRGGYTFGSGTRLTVV.

This chain uses TRBV5-1 with TRBJ2-7, with 8 positions matching TRBD1. The V segment lost 2 bases and the J segment 7 bases; nucleotides outside the gene matches: 11. The CDR3 loop spans 15 amino acids. In germline, CDR1 is SGHRS, CDR2 YFSETQ. Written as DNA, the CDR3 is TGCGCCAGCAGCTTAAACTTCAGGGGGCCTGGAGAGCAGTACTTC. This translates into CASSLNFRGPGEQYF.

The rearrangement joins TRBV28 to TRBJ2-3; perhaps TRBD2 as D (5 bases). Germline CDR1 MDHEN, CDR2 SYDVKM. The CDR3 contains 18 residues. The V gene lost 4 bases and the J gene lost 1 base, with 21 bases spanning the gap. CDR3 in amino acids: CASSSPFSAADRTDTQYF. CDR3 nucleotide sequence: TGTGCCAGCAGTTCTCCGTTTAGCGCCGCGGATCGCACAGATACGCAGTATTTT.

The chain combines TRBV7-8 with TRBJ1-4; D unclear. The CDR3 has 16 amino acids. The V gene lost 3 bases and the J gene lost 0 bases, with 11 bases spanning the gap. CDR1 and CDR2 from the germline V gene are SGHVS and FQNEAQ. The CDR3 region has the DNA TGTGCCAGCAGCTTTAGCCTAGGTGCAACTAATGAAAAACTGTTTTTT. It encodes CASSFSLGATNEKLFF.

The CDR3 coding sequence is TGTGCCAGCAGCTTCGGACTATACGCGAACACCGGGGAGCTGTTTTTT. Translated, it gives CASSFGLYANTGELFF. This chain connects TRBV13 to TRBJ2-2; D is possibly TRBD2 (6 bases). V lost 3 bases and J lost 0, with 11 bases in between. The CDR3 consists of 16 residues. Per germline, CDR1 PRHDT and CDR2 FYEKMQ (reference sequence).

This clone was detected ten times or more. The chain recombines TRBV25-1 with TRBJ2-3; 9 nucleotides match TRBD2. The CDR3 extends over 14 amino acids. Germline V gene lookup returns CDR1 MGHDK and CDR2 SYGVNS. Trimming removed 4 bases from V and 6 bases from J; junction bases left unmatched: 5. The CDR3 nucleotides read TGTGCCAGCAGTGTTAGCGGGAGTTGGGATACGCAGTATTTT. It yields the protein CASSVSGSWDTQYF.

Regarding this clone: The same CDR3 also results from other DNA sequences found in this sample. This sequence joins TRBV4-3 and TRBJ2-1, with 11 bases matching TRBD2. The CDR3 is 15 residues long. The V segment lost 1 base and the J segment 4 bases; nucleotides outside the gene matches: 0. Germline CDR1 reads LGHNA; CDR2 reads YSLEER. This CDR3 reads CASSQGLAGYNEQFF. In DNA form, the CDR3 reads TGCGCCAGCAGCCAAGGACTAGCGGGATACAATGAGCAGTTCTTC.

This rearrangement joins TRBV10-3 to TRBJ1-5, with unresolved D. Germline CDR1 reads ENHRY; CDR2 reads SYGVKD. Trimming took off 0 bases at V and 1 base at J, with 4 bases between the two ends. This CDR3 comprises 14 residues. CDR3 residues: CAISESTSNQPQHF. In DNA form, the CDR3 reads TGTGCCATCAGTGAGTCAACCAGCAATCAGCCCCAGCATTTT.

V is TRBV6-6 and J is TRBJ2-7; TRBD1 matches 7 bases. This CDR3 contains 14 residues. After removal of 7 bases from V and 2 bases from J, the junction contained 8 bases not matched to a gene. Germline V CDR1 and CDR2: MNHNY, SVGAGI (reference sequence). CDR3 sequence: CASKLTGPTYEQYF. CDR3 DNA sequence: TGTGCCAGCAAACTGACAGGGCCCACCTACGAGCAGTACTTC.

The V call is TRBV9, the J call TRBJ1-2; 7 nucleotides agree with TRBD1. Germline V gene lookup returns CDR1 SGDLS and CDR2 YYNGEE. The CDR3 has 14 residues. Trimming removed 3 bases from V and 4 bases from J; junction bases left unmatched: 6. CDR3 loop: CASSAQDRLYGYTF. CDR3 nucleotide sequence: TGTGCCAGCAGCGCCCAGGACAGGCTCTATGGCTACACCTTC.

The gene calls are TRBV7-2 and TRBJ2-5, with TRBD2 matching 14 bases. Germline CDR1 reads SGHTA; CDR2 reads FQGNSA. The CDR3 extends over 17 amino acids. With V trimmed by 1 base and J by 4 bases, 5 bases remained unmatched. The CDR3 reads CASSLGLAGGLGETQYF. The DNA for the CDR3 is TGTGCCAGCAGCTTAGGACTAGCGGGAGGGCTAGGAGAGACCCAGTACTTC.

J is TRBJ2-6 and V is TRBV7-8; D is perhaps TRBD2 (5 bases). The length of the CDR3 is 18 residues. Trimming removed 5 bases from V and 0 bases from J, with 17 bases in between. Per germline, CDR1 SGHVS and CDR2 FQNEAQ. The CDR3 region has the DNA TGTGCCAGCAGCCCCTGGGAGATGGACCTCTCTGGGGCCAACGTCCTGACTTTC. It translates to CASSPWEMDLSGANVLTF.

The chain links TRBV6-1 to TRBJ2-7; TRBD2 matches at 13 bases. The J segment lost 7 bases and the V segment lost 5 bases, leaving 8 bases of the junction unmatched. This CDR3 spans 15 amino acids. Germline CDR1 and CDR2: MNHNS and SASEGT. The CDR3 region has the DNA TGTGCCAGCAGTTTTGGACTAGCGGGAGTGGGGGAGCAGTACTTC. This encodes CASSFGLAGVGEQYF.

The chain links TRBV6-1 to TRBJ2-7; no clear D gene. This CDR3 spans 13 amino acids. The ends were cut back, 5 bases at V and 3 bases at J, with 11 bases in the middle. CDR1 is MNHNS and CDR2 is SASEGT in the germline V gene. The CDR3 here is CASSPHRSYEQYF. The DNA for the CDR3 is TGTGCCAGCAGTCCACACAGAAGCTACGAGCAGTACTTC.